Listed here is a single T cell receptor beta chain. Treatment of the sample: around 19 received Ad26.COV2.S at low or high dose, single or two shots; 5 received placebo; per-sample allocation not given. Sampling took place 63 days after the first vaccine or placebo injection. This specimen comes from a study of Ad26.COV2.S vaccination and SARS-CoV-2 variants. The CDR3 length is 15 residues. Germline V gives CDR1 SGHDT, CDR2 YYEEEE. The ends were cut back, 3 bases at V and 3 bases at J, with 12 bases in the middle. Repertoires were generated with immunoSEQ multiplex PCR, while TCRdb's copy carries only in-frame clones and drops some. The sample records around 270,000 clones, 70% to 90% being singletons.

The input for sequencing was peripheral blood, taken in a trial of Ad26.COV2.S vaccine versus placebo. This clonotype was obtained from a person between 18 and 59 years old who received the Ad26.COV2.S COVID-19 vaccine or a placebo. The rearrangement links TRBV5-6 to TRBJ1-4; D ambiguous. The CDR3, as DNA: TGTGCCAGCAGCTCGCACCCCGGGTCTAATGAAAAACTGTTTTTT. Translating gives CASSSHPGSNEKLFF.